This T cell receptor beta chain was recorded in a study of T cell responses to AZD1222 COVID-19 vaccine. Study-level findings and limits: Spike-specific TCR breadth and depth both grew after two AZD1222 doses. AZD1222 recipients seropositive at baseline numbered only six or seven. Clonal diversity may have been underestimated in mostly white British donors.

This clone was found a few times. What it binds is unknown. The CDR3 runs 15 residues. The V end lost 0 bases, the J end lost 3 bases, and 10 bases lay between the germline ends. The germline gives CDR1 LGHNA, CDR2 YSLEER. Here immunoSEQ multiplex PCR was the method, and the copy in TCRdb shows in-frame clones only, minus some. The table has 160,000 or so clones, 91% seen once; the top ten hold under 2.5%. Sequencing used peripheral blood, obtained on day 0 of AZD1222 vaccination. The chain uses TRBV4-3 and TRBJ2-3; perhaps TRBD1 as D (6 bases). This clonotype originated in an adult in good health. In nucleotides, the CDR3 is TGCGCCAGCAGCCAAGAGGGGGCCGGAACAGATACGCAGTATTTT. It is translated as CASSQEGAGTDTQYF.